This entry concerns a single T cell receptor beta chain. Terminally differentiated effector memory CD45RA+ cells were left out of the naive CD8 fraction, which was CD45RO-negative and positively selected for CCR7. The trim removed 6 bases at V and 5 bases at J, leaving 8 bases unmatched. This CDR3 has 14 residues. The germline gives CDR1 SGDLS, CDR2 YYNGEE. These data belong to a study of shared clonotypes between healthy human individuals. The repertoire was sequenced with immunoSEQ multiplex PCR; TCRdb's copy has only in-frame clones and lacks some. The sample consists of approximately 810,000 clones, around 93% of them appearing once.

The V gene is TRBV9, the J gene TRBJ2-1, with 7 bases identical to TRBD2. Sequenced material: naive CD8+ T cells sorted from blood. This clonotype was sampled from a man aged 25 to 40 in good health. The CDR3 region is CASKPGLPDNEQFF. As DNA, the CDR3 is TGTGCCAGCAAGCCGGGACTACCTGACAATGAGCAGTTCTTC.